Listed below are T cell receptor beta chains from one sample, sequenced in a study of blood T cell repertoires in COVID-19. Sequenced by immunoSEQ multiplex PCR; TCRdb stores in-frame clones only, minus some. The sample yields around 230,000 clones, 80% to 90% seen once. The source material was peripheral blood. The receptors stem from a man over 45 with COVID-19, enrolled during active disease. The CDR3 runs from the conserved cysteine through the conserved F or W. Each record gives: CDR3 DNA, CDR3 protein, clone size, J gene, D gene, V gene. A D gene is named only where the DNA matches it firmly. Clone size, where shown, is once, few, many, or a class for clones that have expanded.

cdr3_nt: TGTGCCAGCAGCGCCGGGACAGACTTTGGGGCCAACGTCCTGACTTTC
cdr3_aa: CASSAGTDFGANVLTF
clone_size: -
j_call: TRBJ2-6
d_call: TRBD1
v_call: TRBV3-1/TRBV3-2

cdr3_nt: TGTGCCATCAGTGAGTCGATGGCTAGCGGGGACTACAATGAGCAGTTCTTC
cdr3_aa: CAISESMASGDYNEQFF
clone_size: -
j_call: TRBJ2-1
d_call: TRBD2
v_call: TRBV10-3

cdr3_nt: TGTGCCAGCAGCTTAGTCACATCTGGGGCCAACGTCCTGACTTTC
cdr3_aa: CASSLVTSGANVLTF
clone_size: -
j_call: TRBJ2-6
d_call: -
v_call: TRBV7-9

cdr3_nt: TGCAGTGCTAGTCCAAACAGGGGATTTCATGGCTACACCTTC
cdr3_aa: CSASPNRGFHGYTF
clone_size: -
j_call: TRBJ1-2
d_call: TRBD1
v_call: TRBV20-1

cdr3_nt: TGTGCCAGCAGCTCAGCCGGGACTAGCCAGCCCTACGAGCAGTACTTC
cdr3_aa: CASSSAGTSQPYEQYF
clone_size: -
j_call: TRBJ2-7
d_call: TRBD2
v_call: TRBV11-2

cdr3_nt: TGTGCCAGCAGTTACCTAAGGACAGCGGACACCTACGAGCAGTACTTC
cdr3_aa: CASSYLRTADTYEQYF
clone_size: few
j_call: TRBJ2-7
d_call: -
v_call: TRBV6-5

cdr3_nt: TGTGCCAGCAGTAGGGACAGGGTAACTGGAAACACCATATATTTT
cdr3_aa: CASSRDRVTGNTIYF
clone_size: -
j_call: TRBJ1-3
d_call: TRBD1
v_call: TRBV6-5

cdr3_nt: TGTGCCACCAGCAGAGGCCGACCCGGGACTAGCGGAACAGATACGCAGTATTTT
cdr3_aa: CATSRGRPGTSGTDTQYF
clone_size: -
j_call: TRBJ2-3
d_call: TRBD2
v_call: TRBV15

cdr3_nt: TGCGCCAGCAGCTATGGGGAGCTGAACACTGAAGCTTTCTTT
cdr3_aa: CASSYGELNTEAFF
clone_size: -
j_call: TRBJ1-1
d_call: -
v_call: TRBV5-1

cdr3_nt: TGTGCCAGCAGCTCGCAGGGGGCCGGCTATGGCTACACCTTC
cdr3_aa: CASSSQGAGYGYTF
clone_size: -
j_call: TRBJ1-2
d_call: TRBD1
v_call: TRBV5-4

cdr3_nt: TGTGCCAGCACCCAAGGGGCTGGGGCCAACGTCCTGACTTTC
cdr3_aa: CASTQGAGANVLTF
clone_size: -
j_call: TRBJ2-6
d_call: -
v_call: TRBV9

cdr3_nt: TGCGCCAGCAGCACCCGGACAGGGGGCAACACCGGGGAGCTGTTTTTT
cdr3_aa: CASSTRTGGNTGELFF
clone_size: -
j_call: TRBJ2-2
d_call: TRBD1
v_call: TRBV5-1

cdr3_nt: TGTGCCAGCAACCAGGCGGACAGGACGTACGAGCAGTACTTC
cdr3_aa: CASNQADRTYEQYF
clone_size: -
j_call: TRBJ2-7
d_call: TRBD1
v_call: TRBV28

cdr3_nt: TGCAGTGCTAGTCGACAGGCATCTAGCACAGATACGCAGTATTTT
cdr3_aa: CSASRQASSTDTQYF
clone_size: -
j_call: TRBJ2-3
d_call: -
v_call: TRBV20-1

cdr3_nt: TGTGCCAGCAGCCAGTTCACTAGGGATGAGCAGTTCTTC
cdr3_aa: CASSQFTRDEQFF
clone_size: -
j_call: TRBJ2-1
d_call: -
v_call: TRBV3-1/TRBV3-2

cdr3_nt: TGTGCCAGCAGTGAAACCCTAGCGGGAGTCTTGGGTGAGCAGTTCTTC
cdr3_aa: CASSETLAGVLGEQFF
clone_size: -
j_call: TRBJ2-1
d_call: TRBD2
v_call: TRBV6-1

cdr3_nt: TGTGCCAGCAGTATAAGAGGGGGTAAGGCTGAAGCTTTCTTT
cdr3_aa: CASSIRGGKAEAFF
clone_size: -
j_call: TRBJ1-1
d_call: -
v_call: TRBV6-2/TRBV6-3

cdr3_nt: TGTGCCAGTTACAGGGGGAAACTGAACACTGAAGCTTTCTTT
cdr3_aa: CASYRGKLNTEAFF
clone_size: -
j_call: TRBJ1-1
d_call: TRBD1
v_call: TRBV6-5

cdr3_nt: TGCGCCAGCAGCCAAGATCCGGCAGGGGGATTCACCGGGGAGCTGTTTTTT
cdr3_aa: CASSQDPAGGFTGELFF
clone_size: -
j_call: TRBJ2-2
d_call: TRBD1
v_call: TRBV4-3

cdr3_nt: TGTGCCAGCAGCGTGCAGTTGAACACCGGGGAGCTGTTTTTT
cdr3_aa: CASSVQLNTGELFF
clone_size: -
j_call: TRBJ2-2
d_call: -
v_call: TRBV21-1

cdr3_nt: TGTGCCAGCAATAAGGGGGATAATGAAAAACTGTTTTTT
cdr3_aa: CASNKGDNEKLFF
clone_size: once
j_call: TRBJ1-4
d_call: -
v_call: TRBV6-5

cdr3_nt: TGTGCCAGCAGCTTAGGGCCAGGGATCAATCAGCCCCAGCATTTT
cdr3_aa: CASSLGPGINQPQHF
clone_size: -
j_call: TRBJ1-5
d_call: -
v_call: TRBV11-2

cdr3_nt: TGTGCCAGTAGATACAGCGGGGATTCACCCCTCCACTTT
cdr3_aa: CASRYSGDSPLHF
clone_size: -
j_call: TRBJ1-6
d_call: -
v_call: TRBV19

cdr3_nt: TGTGCCAGCAGGGGTGACATAGGCTATGGCTACACCTTC
cdr3_aa: CASRGDIGYGYTF
clone_size: -
j_call: TRBJ1-2
d_call: -
v_call: TRBV2

cdr3_nt: TGTGCCAGCAGTTACCTAGGACAGGGGGCCCAAGAGACCCAGTACTTC
cdr3_aa: CASSYLGQGAQETQYF
clone_size: -
j_call: TRBJ2-5
d_call: TRBD1
v_call: TRBV6-6

cdr3_nt: TGTGCCACAGGGGCTTCTTACACCGGGGAGCTGTTTTTT
cdr3_aa: CATGASYTGELFF
clone_size: -
j_call: TRBJ2-2
d_call: -
v_call: TRBV24-1

cdr3_nt: TGCAGCGCGAGGTCTAGCGGGAGTATCAATGAGCAGTTCTTC
cdr3_aa: CSARSSGSINEQFF
clone_size: -
j_call: TRBJ2-1
d_call: TRBD2
v_call: TRBV29-1

cdr3_nt: TGTGCCAGCGTACAGGCGAACTCTGGAAACACCATATATTTT
cdr3_aa: CASVQANSGNTIYF
clone_size: -
j_call: TRBJ1-3
d_call: -
v_call: TRBV7-9

cdr3_nt: TGTGCCAGCAGCCTCAACCCCGACAGGGGAGGAGGTGGCTACACCTTC
cdr3_aa: CASSLNPDRGGGGYTF
clone_size: -
j_call: TRBJ1-2
d_call: TRBD1
v_call: TRBV7-2

cdr3_nt: TGTGCCAGCAGCTTAGTGGGACACCAGCCCCAGCATTTT
cdr3_aa: CASSLVGHQPQHF
clone_size: -
j_call: TRBJ1-5
d_call: -
v_call: TRBV11-2

cdr3_nt: TGCGCCAGCAGCTTTAATTCCGGGAACACTGAAGCTTTCTTT
cdr3_aa: CASSFNSGNTEAFF
clone_size: few
j_call: TRBJ1-1
d_call: -
v_call: TRBV5-1

cdr3_nt: TGTGCCAGCAGTGAAGTTAAAAACACCATATATTTT
cdr3_aa: CASSEVKNTIYF
clone_size: -
j_call: TRBJ1-3
d_call: -
v_call: TRBV6-1

cdr3_nt: TGCGCCAGCAAAGCTAGCGGGAGCGTGGGGACCCAGTACTTC
cdr3_aa: CASKASGSVGTQYF
clone_size: -
j_call: TRBJ2-5
d_call: TRBD2
v_call: TRBV5-1

cdr3_nt: TGTGCTAGTGGCCCCACACAAGTCACAGATACGCAGTATTTT
cdr3_aa: CASGPTQVTDTQYF
clone_size: -
j_call: TRBJ2-3
d_call: -
v_call: TRBV12-5

cdr3_nt: TGTGCCAGCAGTTTCGGGGGGGCAACCAATTCACCCCTCCACTTT
cdr3_aa: CASSFGGATNSPLHF
clone_size: -
j_call: TRBJ1-6
d_call: -
v_call: TRBV27

cdr3_nt: TGTGCCAGCAGCCCCACCCGGGGGAGTGCAGATACGCAGTATTTT
cdr3_aa: CASSPTRGSADTQYF
clone_size: -
j_call: TRBJ2-3
d_call: -
v_call: TRBV3-1/TRBV3-2

cdr3_nt: TGTGCCAGTAGTATTCTGGGGCCCGGGGAGCTGTTTTTT
cdr3_aa: CASSILGPGELFF
clone_size: -
j_call: TRBJ2-2
d_call: -
v_call: TRBV19

cdr3_nt: TGTGCCATCAGCCCAGGGGTCCAAAATGAAAAACTGTTTTTT
cdr3_aa: CAISPGVQNEKLFF
clone_size: -
j_call: TRBJ1-4
d_call: -
v_call: TRBV10-3

cdr3_nt: TGTGCCAGCACCAACAGGGGGCAGAGGGGAGAGACCCAGTACTTC
cdr3_aa: CASTNRGQRGETQYF
clone_size: -
j_call: TRBJ2-5
d_call: TRBD1
v_call: TRBV28

cdr3_nt: TGTGCCAGCTCGCCTTACAACTCTGGAAACACCATATATTTT
cdr3_aa: CASSPYNSGNTIYF
clone_size: -
j_call: TRBJ1-3
d_call: -
v_call: TRBV18